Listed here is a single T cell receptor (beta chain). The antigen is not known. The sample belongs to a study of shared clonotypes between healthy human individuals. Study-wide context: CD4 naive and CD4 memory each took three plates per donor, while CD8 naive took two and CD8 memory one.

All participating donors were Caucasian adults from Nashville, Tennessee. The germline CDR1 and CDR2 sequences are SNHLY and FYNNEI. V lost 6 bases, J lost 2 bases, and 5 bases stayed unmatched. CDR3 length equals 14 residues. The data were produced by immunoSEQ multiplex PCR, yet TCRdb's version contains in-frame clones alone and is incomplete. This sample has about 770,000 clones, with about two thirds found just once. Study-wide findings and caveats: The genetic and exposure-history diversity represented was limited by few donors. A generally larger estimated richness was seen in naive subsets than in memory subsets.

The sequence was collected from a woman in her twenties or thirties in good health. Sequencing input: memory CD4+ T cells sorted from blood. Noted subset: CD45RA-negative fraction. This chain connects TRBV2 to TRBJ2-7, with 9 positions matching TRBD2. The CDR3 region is CASRETSGPYEQYF. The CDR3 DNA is TGTGCCAGCAGAGAGACTAGCGGACCCTACGAGCAGTACTTC.